This T cell receptor beta chain comes out of a study of blood T cell repertoires in COVID-19. The method was immunoSEQ multiplex PCR; TCRdb's version includes in-frame clones alone and lacks a portion of them. The sample has 80,000 to 100,000 clones, approximately 87% seen once. This clone was seen once. There are 13 residues in the CDR3. The germline V gene encodes CDR1 MNHEY and CDR2 SVGAGI. This TCR was recovered from a human donor with active COVID-19. The donor label of this sample is uncertain. The chain recombines TRBV6-5 with TRBJ1-1; D is uncertain. Material for sequencing was peripheral blood. The CDR3 is CAGRFGVNTEAFF. CDR3 nucleotides: TGTGCTGGGAGGTTCGGGGTTAACACTGAAGCTTTCTTT.